Listed below are T cell receptor beta chains from one sample, sequenced in a study of neurological immune-mediated disorders. TCRdb fed the 5' RACE reads into MiXCR, producing one record per CDR3 protein. The sample carries about 59,000 distinct CDR3 sequences, roughly an eighth recorded once. Material: PBMCs. The receptor set was obtained from a woman aged 60 to 75 with HTLV-1-associated myelopathy (HAM/TSP). The CDR3 runs from the conserved cysteine through the conserved F or W. A D gene is named only where the DNA matches it firmly. Expanded clones get a size class; other rows say once, few or many, or leave the size out.

d_call,clone_size,v_call,j_call,cdr3_aa,cdr3_nt
NA,many,TRBV12-5,TRBJ1-1,CASGALQPNAEAFF,TGTGCTAGTGGTGCCCTACAGCCGAACGCTGAAGCTTTCTTT
NA,many,TRBV27,TRBJ1-2,CASSLSSRLDGYTF,TGTGCCAGCAGTTTATCGTCCCGCTTGGATGGCTACACCTTC
TRBD2,many,TRBV7-2,TRBJ2-7,CASSLRSETSGRLDEQYF,TGTGCCAGCAGCTTACGGTCGGAGACTAGCGGGAGGTTGGACGAGCAGTACTTC
TRBD2,many,TRBV10-3,TRBJ2-2,CATSGTDTGELFF,TGTGCCACTAGCGGGACCGACACCGGGGAGCTGTTTTTT
NA,NA,TRBV5-1,TRBJ2-7,CASSQEDRRPSYEQYF,TGCGCCAGCAGCCAGGAGGACAGACGACCCTCCTACGAGCAGTACTTC
TRBD2,many,TRBV12-3/TRBV12-4,TRBJ2-2,CASSSGLASNTGELFF,TGTGCCAGCAGTTCCGGACTAGCGTCGAACACCGGGGAGCTGTTTTTT
TRBD1,many,TRBV7-9,TRBJ2-3,CASRGTASTDTQYF,TGTGCCAGCAGGGGGACAGCTAGCACAGATACGCAGTATTTT
TRBD2,many,TRBV10-1,TRBJ2-7,CASSKSSGTYEQYF,TGCGCCAGCAGTAAATCTAGCGGGACCTACGAGCAGTACTTC
NA,many,TRBV27,TRBJ2-7,CATHSPGRAGEQYF,TGTGCCACCCATTCCCCGGGCAGGGCGGGGGAGCAGTACTTC
NA,many,TRBV20-1,TRBJ2-5,CSARGLGAGETQYF,TGCAGTGCTAGAGGCCTGGGGGCGGGAGAGACCCAGTACTTC
TRBD1,many,TRBV7-9,TRBJ1-3,CASSWGTGMFGSGNTIYF,TGTGCCAGCAGTTGGGGGACAGGGATGTTCGGCTCTGGAAACACCATATATTTT
NA,few,TRBV20-1,TRBJ2-1,CSALNRRRVHNEQFF,TGCAGTGCCCTAAATCGGCGTCGTGTCCACAATGAGCAGTTCTTC
NA,NA,TRBV29-1,TRBJ2-3,CSVGGGSTDTQYF,TGCAGCGTTGGCGGAGGCAGCACAGATACGCAGTATTTT
NA,many,TRBV5-1,TRBJ2-3,CASSLEMPRTDTQYF,TGCGCCAGCAGCTTGGAGATGCCTCGCACAGATACGCAGTATTTT
TRBD2,many,TRBV7-9,TRBJ2-3,CASSPSRLAGNTDTQYF,TGTGCCAGCAGCCCTAGCAGACTAGCGGGAAACACAGATACGCAGTATTTT
NA,many,TRBV28,TRBJ2-1,CAIGSAYNEQFF,TGTGCCATCGGGAGTGCCTACAATGAGCAGTTCTTC
NA,many,TRBV24-1,TRBJ1-5,CATSDLTVYQPQHF,TGTGCCACCAGTGACCTCACAGTTTATCAGCCCCAGCATTTT
NA,many,TRBV7-2,TRBJ2-3,CASSLVEDFTDTQYF,TGTGCCAGCAGCTTAGTCGAGGATTTCACAGATACGCAGTATTTT
NA,many,TRBV7-9,TRBJ2-1,CASTSETDSAEQFF,TGTGCCAGCACCTCCGAAACCGACAGCGCTGAGCAGTTCTTC
TRBD1,many,TRBV12-3/TRBV12-4,TRBJ1-4,CASSSTGTGGQLFF,TGTGCCAGCAGTTCAACCGGGACAGGGGGACAACTGTTTTTT
TRBD1,NA,TRBV20-1,TRBJ2-5,CSASFGTGHQETQYF,TGCAGTGCTAGTTTCGGGACAGGACATCAAGAGACCCAGTACTTC
TRBD2,many,TRBV4-2,TRBJ2-5,CASSRFPGLAGEISQETQYF,TGTGCCAGCAGCCGCTTCCCTGGACTAGCGGGAGAGATATCACAAGAGACCCAGTACTTC
TRBD1,many,TRBV28,TRBJ2-5,CASSLLGQGAQETQYF,TGTGCCAGCAGTTTATTGGGACAGGGGGCCCAAGAGACCCAGTACTTC
NA,many,TRBV15,TRBJ1-4,CATSRDRTEPEKLFF,TGTGCCACCAGCAGAGATCGGACAGAGCCAGAAAAACTGTTTTTT
NA,many,TRBV6-5,TRBJ1-2,CASSLTGPRAGYTF,TGTGCCAGCAGTTTGACAGGCCCCCGGGCGGGCTACACCTTC
NA,many,TRBV12-3/TRBV12-4,TRBJ1-2,CASSLRVVSNYGYTF,TGTGCCAGCAGTTTGAGGGTGGTGTCTAACTATGGCTACACCTTC
NA,many,TRBV20-1,TRBJ2-4,CSARPGVYGKNIQYF,TGCAGTGCTAGGCCGGGGGTGTATGGCAAAAACATTCAGTACTTC
TRBD2,few,TRBV5-1,TRBJ2-1,CASSLGHSGSSYNEQFF,TGCGCCAGCAGCTTGGGTCATAGCGGGAGCTCCTACAATGAGCAGTTCTTC
TRBD2,few,TRBV15,TRBJ2-2,CATSNGLANTGELFF,TGTGCCACCAGCAACGGACTAGCAAACACCGGGGAGCTGTTTTTT
TRBD2,many,TRBV10-3,TRBJ2-1,CAISGGRDNEQFF,TGTGCCATCAGTGGTGGGAGGGACAATGAGCAGTTCTTC